These T cell receptor beta chains were read from a single sample in a study of cytomegalovirus exposure and HLA in healthy donors. The repertoire was sequenced with immunoSEQ multiplex PCR; TCRdb's copy has only in-frame clones and lacks some. The profile covers approximately 59,000 clones, with 68% appearing a single time and 15% to 20% taken by the ten largest. Sequencing input: PBMCs. Receptors were obtained from a man aged 40-55 years in good health and CMV-seropositive. The CDR3 runs from the conserved cysteine through the conserved F or W. D genes are given only for firm matches. Rows may omit the clone size; those that give it use once, few, many or a size class.

CDR3 protein	CDR3 DNA	clone size	D gene	V gene	J gene
CASSLGSGTYEQYF	TGTGCCAGCAGCTTGGGGAGCGGGACCTACGAGCAGTACTTC	.	TRBD2	TRBV5-5	TRBJ2-7
CASSLRGSEAFF	TGTGCCAGCAGCTTACGGGGGTCTGAAGCTTTCTTT	.	.	TRBV11-2	TRBJ1-1
CASSPQRYGELFF	TGTGCCAGCAGCCCCCAGCGATACGGGGAGCTGTTTTTT	.	.	TRBV7-6	TRBJ2-2
CASSLDGGFNSPLHF	TGCGCCAGCAGCTTGGACGGGGGGTTTAATTCACCCCTCCACTTT	.	.	TRBV5-1	TRBJ1-6
CASSIRVRGEAFF	TGCGCCAGCAGCATACGGGTCCGGGGGGAAGCTTTCTTT	once	.	TRBV5-1	TRBJ1-1
CASSPPGQNTEAFF	TGTGCCAGCTCACCCCCGGGACAGAACACTGAAGCTTTCTTT	.	.	TRBV18	TRBJ1-1
CASRTSGTSGKETQYF	TGTGCCAGCAGGACCTCCGGGACTAGCGGGAAAGAGACCCAGTACTTC	.	TRBD2	TRBV7-9	TRBJ2-5
CASSLGAQRGADTQYF	TGTGCCAGCAGCTTAGGGGCCCAACGGGGGGCAGATACGCAGTATTTT	few	TRBD2	TRBV7-9	TRBJ2-3
CASSINRVDSNQPQHF	TGTGCCAGTAGTATAAACAGGGTCGATAGCAATCAGCCCCAGCATTTT	once	.	TRBV19	TRBJ1-5
CASSLGDTSTEAFF	TGTGCCAGCAGTTTAGGGGATACGAGCACTGAAGCTTTCTTT	few	.	TRBV6-5	TRBJ1-1
CASSLMSHPNSPLHF	TGTGCCAGCAGCTTAATGAGCCACCCTAATTCACCCCTCCACTTT	few	.	TRBV13	TRBJ1-6
CASSLEDPSYNEQFF	TGTGCCAGCAGCTTAGAAGATCCCAGCTACAATGAGCAGTTCTTC	.	.	TRBV7-6	TRBJ2-1
CASSPRGQSNTEAFF	TGCGCCAGCAGCCCCAGGGGGCAATCGAACACTGAAGCTTTCTTT	.	TRBD1	TRBV5-1	TRBJ1-1
CASSLGTLLAGGIADTQYF	TGTGCCAGCAGCTTGGGAACCCTTCTGGCGGGAGGTATCGCAGATACGCAGTATTTT	.	TRBD2	TRBV5-8	TRBJ2-3
CASSVGGPGQATYEQYF	TGTGCCAGCAGCGTAGGGGGACCGGGACAGGCGACCTACGAGCAGTACTTC	.	TRBD1	TRBV9	TRBJ2-7
CASSSVDRGSKNIQYF	TGTGCCAGCAGCTCCGTGGACAGGGGGTCCAAAAACATTCAGTACTTC	.	TRBD1	TRBV7-6	TRBJ2-4
CASWLAGGSDTQYF	TGTGCCAGCTGGCTAGCGGGAGGGTCAGATACGCAGTATTTT	.	TRBD2	TRBV27	TRBJ2-3
CATRPGQGNEKLFF	TGTGCCACAAGACCGGGACAGGGAAATGAAAAACTGTTTTTT	.	TRBD1	TRBV19	TRBJ1-4
CASSQDRGYEQYF	TGCGCCAGCAGCCAGGACAGGGGCTACGAGCAGTACTTC	.	TRBD1	TRBV4-3	TRBJ2-7
CASSPPDQRESRTQYF	TGTGCCAGCAGCCCCCCAGACCAGCGGGAGAGTCGGACGCAGTATTTT	.	TRBD2	TRBV4-2	TRBJ2-3
CASSGLGSGDNQPQHF	TGTGCCAGCAGTGGGTTGGGGTCAGGGGACAATCAGCCCCAGCATTTT	.	.	TRBV27	TRBJ1-5
CTSSHLLDSQFYGYTF	TGCACCAGCAGCCATCTCTTGGACAGCCAATTCTATGGCTACACCTTC	few	.	TRBV1	TRBJ1-2
CASSAGQGAYEQYF	TGTGCCAGCAGCGCCGGACAGGGGGCCTACGAGCAGTACTTC	.	TRBD1	TRBV11-3	TRBJ2-7
CASSQTLAGATDTQYF	TGCGCCAGCAGCCAAACTCTAGCGGGAGCCACAGATACGCAGTATTTT	.	TRBD2	TRBV4-1	TRBJ2-3
CASNLGQGSYESYGYTF	TGTGCCAGTAATCTGGGTCAGGGTAGTTATGAGAGCTATGGCTACACCTTC	.	.	TRBV19	TRBJ1-2
CASSLVPGQGASPLHF	TGTGCCAGCAGCTTAGTCCCGGGACAGGGGGCATCACCCCTCCACTTT	.	TRBD1	TRBV7-2	TRBJ1-6
CSSSSQGALNEKLFF	TGTTCCAGCAGCTCACAGGGGGCTCTTAATGAAAAACTGTTTTTT	.	TRBD1	TRBV7-9	TRBJ1-4
CASSPGGWSF	TGTGCCAGCAGCCCTGGTGGCTGGTCTTTT	.	.	TRBV7-9	TRBJ1-3
CASSQDLSNIQYF	TGCGCCAGCAGCCAAGATCTATCGAACATTCAGTACTTC	once	.	TRBV4-3	TRBJ2-4
CASSHTTESTDTQYF	TGTGCCAGCAGCCATACAACAGAGAGCACAGATACGCAGTATTTT	.	.	TRBV14	TRBJ2-3
CAISEHLAGGRQGNQPQHF	TGTGCCATCAGTGAGCATCTGGCAGGGGGCCGGCAGGGCAATCAGCCCCAGCATTTT	.	TRBD1	TRBV10-3	TRBJ1-5
CATSRAIDRGASNQPQHF	TGTGCCACCAGCAGAGCCATAGACAGGGGGGCCAGCAATCAGCCCCAGCATTTT	few	TRBD1	TRBV15	TRBJ1-5
CASTPKSRLAVNNEQFF	TGTGCCAGCACCCCGAAGTCCCGACTAGCGGTGAACAATGAGCAGTTCTTC	.	TRBD2	TRBV7-9	TRBJ2-1
CASSLGGGYADTQYF	TGTGCCAGCAGCTTAGGCGGGGGCTATGCAGATACGCAGTATTTT	.	.	TRBV7-2	TRBJ2-3
CASSPGSSGWVNEQFF	TGTGCCAGTAGCCCCGGATCTAGCGGGTGGGTTAATGAGCAGTTCTTC	.	TRBD2	TRBV19	TRBJ2-1
CASSEQTYEQYF	TGTGCCAGCAGTGAACAGACCTACGAGCAGTACTTC	once	.	TRBV6-1	TRBJ2-7
CASSSHQREASYEQYF	TGTGCCAGCAGCTCCCACCAGCGGGAGGCTTCCTACGAGCAGTACTTC	.	TRBD2	TRBV11-3	TRBJ2-7
CASSWTGLSNEQFF	TGTGCCAGCAGCTGGACAGGGTTAAGCAATGAGCAGTTCTTC	.	TRBD1	TRBV5-4	TRBJ2-1
CASSQDWQGAYEQYF	TGCGCCAGCAGCCAAGATTGGCAGGGGGCGTACGAGCAGTACTTC	.	TRBD1	TRBV4-3	TRBJ2-7
CASSPNGVAGGTDTQYF	TGTGCCAGCAGCCCTAATGGGGTAGCGGGGGGCACAGATACGCAGTATTTT	.	TRBD2	TRBV7-2	TRBJ2-3
CATSRTPVSEDTQYF	TGTGCCACCAGCAGAACCCCGGTTAGCGAGGATACGCAGTATTTT	.	.	TRBV15	TRBJ2-3